A selection of T cell receptor beta chains follows, all from one sample in a study of shared clonotypes between healthy human individuals. Using immunoSEQ multiplex PCR, the repertoire was profiled, and TCRdb retains in-frame clones only, with some absent. The sample consists of nearly 2 million clones, 85% to 95% of them appearing once. Sequenced material: naive CD8+ T cells sorted from blood. The receptors originated from a man aged 18 to 30 in good health. Each CDR3 is given with its conserved first and last residue. D genes are given only for firm matches.

j_gene | v_gene | d_gene | CDR3aa
TRBJ2-7 | TRBV27 | - | CASSLSPGTLYEQYF
TRBJ1-5 | TRBV27 | - | CASGPGLHQPQHF
TRBJ2-1 | TRBV5-4 | - | CASSSRGLDEQFF
TRBJ1-2 | TRBV28 | - | CASSPLRRDYGYTF
TRBJ2-5 | TRBV30 | TRBD2 | CASSGGAQETQYF
TRBJ2-1 | TRBV5-1 | - | CASRVGNEQFF
TRBJ1-2 | TRBV6-5 | - | CASSSYNTGPYGYTF
TRBJ1-5 | TRBV9 | - | CASSVGNSNQPQHF
TRBJ2-7 | TRBV9 | - | CASSVGESSYEQYF
TRBJ2-1 | TRBV10-1 | TRBD2 | CASSPGTSGRVWNEQFF
TRBJ1-1 | TRBV6-7 | - | CASSYSRGIETEAFF
TRBJ2-2 | TRBV9 | - | CASSVATGELFF
TRBJ2-2 | TRBV6-5 | - | CASTGLTPPGELFF
TRBJ2-2 | TRBV7-9 | - | CASSPNTGELFF
TRBJ2-5 | TRBV9 | - | CASSVDGGEEAQYF
TRBJ2-2 | TRBV27 | - | CASSLSGRNTGELFF
TRBJ2-7 | TRBV6-5 | - | CASSWGSSYEQYF
TRBJ2-4 | TRBV7-8 | - | CASSLDRRDIQYF
TRBJ1-2 | TRBV29-1 | TRBD1 | CSATGGIDGYTF
TRBJ2-7 | TRBV28 | - | CASRDTSYEQYF
TRBJ1-2 | TRBV7-9 | TRBD1 | CASSLAKGQATNYGYTF
TRBJ2-1 | TRBV5-1 | TRBD2 | CASSLGWTSYNEQFF
TRBJ1-1 | TRBV28 | - | CASSLLNTEAFF
TRBJ2-2 | TRBV5-6 | - | CASSLELSDGELFF
TRBJ1-5 | TRBV28 | TRBD1 | CASSLPTDRGDSNQPQHF
TRBJ2-2 | TRBV27 | TRBD2 | CASSFLAGVNTGELFF
TRBJ1-1 | TRBV19 | - | CASSIKGSGTEAFF
TRBJ2-7 | TRBV7-9 | TRBD2 | CASSVSTSGSYEQYF
TRBJ2-3 | TRBV4-1 | - | CASSQEGRASTDTQYF
TRBJ2-4 | TRBV6-5 | - | CATPLTKNIQYF
TRBJ2-1 | TRBV27 | - | CASSLAGLLALNEQFF
TRBJ2-7 | TRBV2 | TRBD2 | CASSERREWSYEQYF
TRBJ2-7 | TRBV2 | - | CASTSTGFEQYF
TRBJ1-1 | TRBV5-6 | - | CASSSGTNTEAFF
TRBJ2-3 | TRBV27 | - | CASSLIQGADTQYF
TRBJ2-7 | TRBV6-5 | - | CASSWGSSYEQYF
TRBJ2-1 | TRBV9 | - | CASSVVGSSYNEQFF